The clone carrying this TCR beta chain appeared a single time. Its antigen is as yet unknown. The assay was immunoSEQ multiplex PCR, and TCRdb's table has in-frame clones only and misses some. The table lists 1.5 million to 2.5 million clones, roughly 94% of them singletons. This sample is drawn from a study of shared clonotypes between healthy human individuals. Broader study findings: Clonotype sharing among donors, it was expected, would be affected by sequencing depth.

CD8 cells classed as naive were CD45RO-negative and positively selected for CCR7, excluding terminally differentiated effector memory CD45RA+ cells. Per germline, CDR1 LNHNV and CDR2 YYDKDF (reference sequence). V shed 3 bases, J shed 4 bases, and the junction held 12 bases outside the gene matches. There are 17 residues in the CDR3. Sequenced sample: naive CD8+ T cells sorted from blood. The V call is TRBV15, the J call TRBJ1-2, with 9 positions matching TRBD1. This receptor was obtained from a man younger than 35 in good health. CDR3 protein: CATSSRGQGPLIYGYTF. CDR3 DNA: TGTGCCACCAGCAGTAGGGGACAGGGTCCTCTGATCTATGGCTACACCTTC.